These T cell receptor beta chains were read from a single sample in a study of T cell changes during pregnancy in multiple sclerosis. Sequenced by immunoSEQ multiplex PCR; TCRdb stores in-frame clones only, minus some. The data show tens of thousands of clones, 80% to 95% seen once. The sequenced sample was CD4+ T cells from peripheral blood mononuclear cells, obtained in the third trimester of pregnancy. The receptors come from a female donor with multiple sclerosis, enrolled in a pregnancy study. Each CDR3 is given with its conserved first and last residue. The D gene is left open where the match is weak. Clone sizes are given selectively: once, few, many, or a class where the clone is expanded.

>.|TRBV7-9|.|TRBJ2-7
CASSQDTNEQYF
TGTGCCAGCAGCCAAGACACGAACGAGCAGTACTTC
>.|TRBV7-8|.|TRBJ1-2
CASSLASVGDYYGYTF
TGTGCCAGCAGCTTAGCGTCGGTAGGGGACTACTATGGCTACACCTTC
>.|TRBV6-5|TRBD1|TRBJ1-2
CASSSTPGTGQGYTF
TGTGCCAGCAGTTCCACGCCCGGGACAGGGCAAGGCTACACCTTC
>.|TRBV2|.|TRBJ1-3
CASNPGGGGTIYF
TGTGCCAGCAACCCGGGAGGGGGAGGGACCATATATTTT
>few|TRBV7-9|.|TRBJ1-1
CASTNSPIGAGVFEAFF
TGTGCCAGCACCAACTCTCCTATCGGGGCGGGGGTTTTTGAAGCTTTCTTT
>.|TRBV5-8|TRBD2|TRBJ2-1
CASSLAIVGGIAYEQFF
TGTGCCAGCAGCTTGGCCATTGTGGGGGGGATCGCCTATGAGCAGTTCTTC
>.|TRBV2|.|TRBJ2-3
CASKTGPDTQYF
TGTGCCAGCAAAACAGGGCCAGATACGCAGTATTTT
>once|TRBV15|.|TRBJ2-5
CATRGRLDEETQYF
TGTGCCACCAGGGGGCGACTAGATGAAGAGACCCAGTACTTC
>.|TRBV5-4|.|TRBJ1-2
CASSLGQDAYGYTF
TGTGCCAGCAGCTTGGGACAGGACGCCTATGGCTACACCTTC
>.|TRBV6-1|.|TRBJ1-2
CASSEGTATGYTF
TGTGCCAGCAGTGAAGGGACAGCCACCGGCTACACCTTC
>.|TRBV6-5|TRBD2|TRBJ2-3
CASSYAGVETDTQYF
TGTGCCAGCAGTTATGCGGGGGTAGAAACAGATACGCAGTATTTT
>.|TRBV25-1|.|TRBJ2-7
CASTGLREQYF
TGTGCCAGCACTGGGCTGCGCGAGCAGTACTTC
>.|TRBV6-5|TRBD1|TRBJ1-1
CASSPGGRGTEAFF
TGTGCCAGCAGTCCAGGGGGCAGGGGCACTGAAGCTTTCTTT
>.|TRBV18|TRBD1|TRBJ1-4
CASSPRQGPNEKLFF
TGTGCCAGCTCACCCCGACAGGGTCCGAATGAAAAACTGTTTTTT
>.|TRBV6-1|TRBD1|TRBJ2-2
CASRKTGTNTGELFF
TGTGCCAGCAGAAAGACAGGGACAAACACCGGGGAGCTGTTTTTT
>.|TRBV10-3|.|TRBJ1-2
CAISDPTTGRGYTF
TGTGCCATCAGTGACCCCACTACAGGCCGTGGCTACACCTTC
>.|TRBV15|.|TRBJ1-5
CATSRSRVGGNQPQHF
TGTGCCACCAGCAGGTCCAGGGTAGGAGGCAATCAGCCCCAGCATTTT
>.|TRBV5-6|.|TRBJ2-1
CASSFAGAPSYNEQFF
TGTGCCAGCAGCTTTGCGGGGGCCCCTTCCTACAATGAGCAGTTCTTC
>.|TRBV19|.|TRBJ2-4
CASSIGTLKGRLAKNIQYF
TGTGCCAGTAGTATAGGTACTCTGAAGGGGAGGTTAGCCAAAAACATTCAGTACTTC
>.|TRBV6-5|.|TRBJ1-1
CASSPQGYTTEAFF
TGTGCCAGCAGTCCACAGGGTTATACCACTGAAGCTTTCTTT
>.|TRBV7-8|.|TRBJ1-3
CASSLALGTRGNTIYF
TGTGCCAGCAGCTTAGCGCTCGGGACACGAGGAAACACCATATATTTT
>.|TRBV7-2|TRBD1|TRBJ2-2
CASSPTGTGKTGELFF
TGTGCCAGCAGCCCAACCGGGACAGGGAAAACCGGGGAGCTGTTTTTT
>.|TRBV5-1|.|TRBJ2-2
CASSLGHTTGELFF
TGCGCCAGCAGCTTGGGACACACCACCGGGGAGCTGTTTTTT
>.|TRBV15|TRBD1|TRBJ1-6
CATSRDLPVTGGHSPLHF
TGTGCCACCAGCAGAGATTTGCCCGTAACAGGGGGACATTCACCCCTCCACTTT
>.|TRBV7-6|TRBD1|TRBJ1-5
CASSLGAGGESNQPQHF
TGTGCCAGCAGCTTGGGAGCAGGGGGCGAGAGCAATCAGCCCCAGCATTTT
>.|TRBV27|.|TRBJ2-7
CASRPGDSVIEQYF
TGTGCCAGCCGCCCGGGTGACAGCGTGATAGAGCAGTACTTC
>once|TRBV7-9|.|TRBJ2-7
CASGSLGGQTVYEQYF
TGTGCCAGCGGCTCCCTCGGCGGACAGACTGTCTACGAGCAGTACTTC
>.|TRBV2|.|TRBJ2-3
CASSEVGGLADTQYF
TGTGCCAGCAGTGAAGTGGGGGGGCTCGCAGATACGCAGTATTTT
>.|TRBV5-1|TRBD1|TRBJ1-2
CASRPDRVGYGYTF
TGCGCCAGCAGACCGGACAGGGTTGGCTATGGCTACACCTTC
>.|TRBV14|.|TRBJ1-6
CASSHRRKGDNSPLHF
TGTGCCAGCAGCCATCGACGTAAGGGGGATAATTCACCCCTCCACTTT
>few|TRBV2|.|TRBJ2-5
CASSVIWRGGETQYF
TGTGCCAGCAGTGTAATTTGGCGGGGTGGAGAGACCCAGTACTTC
>.|TRBV5-6|.|TRBJ1-2
CASSLSAITGLYGYTF
TGTGCCAGCAGCTTGAGCGCTATCACAGGGCTCTATGGCTACACCTTC
>.|TRBV6-5|TRBD1|TRBJ2-6
CASSGGRAGANVLTF
TGTGCCAGCTCAGGGGGCAGGGCAGGGGCCAACGTCCTGACTTTC
>.|TRBV4-1|TRBD2|TRBJ2-3
CASSQDPSGEADTQYF
TGCGCCAGCAGCCAAGATCCTAGCGGGGAGGCAGATACGCAGTATTTT
>.|TRBV25-1|.|TRBJ2-1
CASSESREQFF
TGTGCCAGCAGTGAATCCCGGGAGCAGTTCTTC